This T cell receptor beta chain is drawn from a study of CD8 T cells in Susac syndrome. Study observations and caveats: The study acknowledged a relatively small number of individuals in its TCR sequencing and HLA analysis.

The CDR3 is made up of 15 amino acids. Germline V CDR1 and CDR2: MDHEN, SYDVKM. Trimming took 5 bases from V and 1 from J, leaving 12 bases between them. Sequencing of TCR beta was undertaken in CD8+ and CD4+ T cells derived from blood. This clonotype was counted a few times. Its antigen is as yet unknown. The RNA input was about 0.5 to 1 ug, and it was reverse transcribed with random hexamers. With immunoSEQ multiplex PCR, TCR beta CDR3 was amplified across 54 Vbeta and 13 Jbeta. MiXCR, run by TCRdb on the immunoSEQ multiplex PCR reads, gives a single entry per CDR3 protein. The sample holds roughly 120,000 distinct CDR3 sequences, roughly 93% seen once.

The sequencing sample was made of CD8+ T cells from PBMCs. The rearrangement joins TRBV28 to TRBJ2-4; a possible D gene is TRBD1 (6 bases). The clonotype was recovered from a human donor with multiple sclerosis. The CDR3 DNA is TGTGCCAGCAGTCACCACAGGGAGGCCAAAAACATTCAGTACTTC. It yields the protein CASSHHREAKNIQYF.